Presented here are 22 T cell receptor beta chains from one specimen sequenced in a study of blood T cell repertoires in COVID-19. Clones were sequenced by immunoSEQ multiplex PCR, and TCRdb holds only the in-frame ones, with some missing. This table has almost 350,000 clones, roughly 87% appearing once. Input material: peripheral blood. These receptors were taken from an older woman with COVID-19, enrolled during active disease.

The CDR3 DNA is TGTGCCAGCAGTTACCGAGGAGATTCCTACGAGCAGTACTTC. It codes for CASSYRGDSYEQYF. The chain carries TRBV6-6 and TRBJ2-7; D unresolved. The CDR3 has 14 amino acids. In germline, CDR1 is MNHNY, CDR2 SVGAGI (reference sequence). Trimming pared 2 bases from V and 1 base from J, leaving 9 bases between.

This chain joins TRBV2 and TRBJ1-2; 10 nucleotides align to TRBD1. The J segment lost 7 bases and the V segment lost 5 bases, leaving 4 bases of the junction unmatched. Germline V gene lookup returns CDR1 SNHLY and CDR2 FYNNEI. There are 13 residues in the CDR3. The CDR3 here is CASSLDRGGGYTF. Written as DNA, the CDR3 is TGTGCCAGCAGTCTGGACAGGGGGGGTGGCTACACCTTC.

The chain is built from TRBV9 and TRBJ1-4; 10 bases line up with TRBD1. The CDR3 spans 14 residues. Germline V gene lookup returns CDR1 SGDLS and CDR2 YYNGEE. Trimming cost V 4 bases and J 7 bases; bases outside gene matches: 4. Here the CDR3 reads CASSPRDRGEKLFF. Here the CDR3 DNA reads TGTGCCAGCAGCCCCCGGGACAGGGGTGAAAAACTGTTTTTT.

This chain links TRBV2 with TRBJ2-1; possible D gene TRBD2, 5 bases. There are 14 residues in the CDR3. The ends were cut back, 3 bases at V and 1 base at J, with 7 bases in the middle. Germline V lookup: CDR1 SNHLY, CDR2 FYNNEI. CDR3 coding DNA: TGTGCCAGCAGTGAGGTAGCGTCCTACAATGAGCAGTTCTTC. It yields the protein CASSEVASYNEQFF.

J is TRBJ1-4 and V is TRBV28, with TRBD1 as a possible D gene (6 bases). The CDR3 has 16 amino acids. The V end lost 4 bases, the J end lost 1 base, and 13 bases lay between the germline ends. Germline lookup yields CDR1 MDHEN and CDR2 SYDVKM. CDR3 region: CASSSPVRGTNEKLFF. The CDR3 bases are TGTGCCAGCAGTTCGCCGGTCAGGGGAACTAATGAAAAACTGTTTTTT.

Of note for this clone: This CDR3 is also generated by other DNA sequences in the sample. The CDR3 region has the DNA TGTGCCAGCAGCTTGAACACTGAAGCTTTCTTT. It codes for CASSLNTEAFF. The chain recombines TRBV2 with TRBJ1-1; D is undetermined. The CDR3 has 11 residues. The germline V and J ends were trimmed by 6 bases and 0 bases, with 2 bases remaining between them. CDR1 is SNHLY, CDR2 FYNNEI, per germline.

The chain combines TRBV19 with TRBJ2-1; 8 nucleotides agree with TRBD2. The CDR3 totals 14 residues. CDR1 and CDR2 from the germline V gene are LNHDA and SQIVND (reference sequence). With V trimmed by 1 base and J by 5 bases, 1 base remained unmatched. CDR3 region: CASSIAGGNNEQFF. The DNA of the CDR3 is TGTGCCAGTAGTATAGCGGGGGGGAACAATGAGCAGTTCTTC.

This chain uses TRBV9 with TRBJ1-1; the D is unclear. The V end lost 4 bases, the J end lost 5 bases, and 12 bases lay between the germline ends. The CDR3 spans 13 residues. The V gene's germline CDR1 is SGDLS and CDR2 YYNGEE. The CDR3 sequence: CASSIERGTEAFF. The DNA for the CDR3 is TGTGCCAGCAGCATAGAGCGGGGTACTGAAGCTTTCTTT.

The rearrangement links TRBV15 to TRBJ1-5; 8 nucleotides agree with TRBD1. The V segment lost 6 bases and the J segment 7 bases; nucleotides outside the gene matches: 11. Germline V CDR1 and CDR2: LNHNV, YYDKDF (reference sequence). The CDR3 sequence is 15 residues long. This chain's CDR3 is CATRGDQGARQPQHF. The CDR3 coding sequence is TGTGCCACCAGGGGAGATCAGGGGGCGAGGCAGCCCCAGCATTTT.

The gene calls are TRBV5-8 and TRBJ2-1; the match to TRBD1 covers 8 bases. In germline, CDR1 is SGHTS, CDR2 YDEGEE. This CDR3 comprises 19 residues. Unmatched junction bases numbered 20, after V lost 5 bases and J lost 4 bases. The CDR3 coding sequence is TGTGCCAGCAGAAGTGGACAGGGAATTCCTCAAGGGTCGTACAATGAGCAGTTCTTC. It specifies CASRSGQGIPQGSYNEQFF. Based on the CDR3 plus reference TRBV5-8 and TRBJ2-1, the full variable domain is EAGVTQSPTHLIKTRGQQATLRCSPISGHTSVYWYQQALGLGLQFLLWYDEGEERNRGNFPPRFSGRQFPNYSSELNVNALELEDSALYLCASRSGQGIPQGSYNEQFFGPGTRLTVL.

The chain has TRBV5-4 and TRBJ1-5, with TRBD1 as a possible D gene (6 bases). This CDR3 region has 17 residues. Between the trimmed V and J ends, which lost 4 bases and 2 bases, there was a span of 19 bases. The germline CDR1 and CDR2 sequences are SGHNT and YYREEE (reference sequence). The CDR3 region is CASSRGGVRGGNQPQHF. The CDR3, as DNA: TGTGCCAGCAGCAGGGGGGGAGTCAGGGGCGGCAATCAGCCCCAGCATTTT.

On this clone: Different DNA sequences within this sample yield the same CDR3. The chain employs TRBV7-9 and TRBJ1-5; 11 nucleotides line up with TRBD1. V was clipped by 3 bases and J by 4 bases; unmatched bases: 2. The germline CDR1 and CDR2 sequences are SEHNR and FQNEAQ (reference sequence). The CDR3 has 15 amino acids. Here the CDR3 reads CASSLGTGGNQPQHF. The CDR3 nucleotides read TGTGCCAGCAGCTTGGGGACAGGGGGTAATCAGCCCCAGCATTTT.

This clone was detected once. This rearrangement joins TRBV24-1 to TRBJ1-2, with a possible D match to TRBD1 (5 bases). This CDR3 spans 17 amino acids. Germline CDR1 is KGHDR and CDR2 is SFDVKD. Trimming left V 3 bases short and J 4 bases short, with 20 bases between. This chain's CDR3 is CATSDAVGGGLSYGYTF. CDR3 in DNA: TGTGCCACCAGTGATGCGGTTGGGGGAGGTCTTAGCTATGGCTACACCTTC.

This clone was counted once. The chain's CDR3 is CASSSRAYEQYF. As DNA, the CDR3 is TGTGCCAGCAGTTCGCGTGCCTACGAGCAGTACTTC. The V and J genes are TRBV6-5 and TRBJ2-7; the D is unclear. The V gene's germline CDR1 is MNHEY and CDR2 SVGAGI. The CDR3 extends over 12 amino acids. Trimming left V 4 bases short and J 2 bases short, with 6 bases between.

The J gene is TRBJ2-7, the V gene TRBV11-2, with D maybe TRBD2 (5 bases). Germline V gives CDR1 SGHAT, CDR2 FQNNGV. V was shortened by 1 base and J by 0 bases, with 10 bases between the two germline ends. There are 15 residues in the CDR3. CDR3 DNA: TGTGCCAGCAGCTTAGGGCCTGGGAGCTCCTACGAGCAGTACTTC. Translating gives CASSLGPGSSYEQYF.

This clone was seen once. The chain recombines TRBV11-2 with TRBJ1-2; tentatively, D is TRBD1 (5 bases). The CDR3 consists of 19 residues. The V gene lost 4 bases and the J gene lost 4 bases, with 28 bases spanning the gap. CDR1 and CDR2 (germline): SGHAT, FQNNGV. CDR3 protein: CASSSLRGGVGLSPYGYTF. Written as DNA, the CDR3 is TGTGCCAGCAGCTCCCTTCGTGGGGGGGTGGGACTTTCGCCCTATGGCTACACCTTC.

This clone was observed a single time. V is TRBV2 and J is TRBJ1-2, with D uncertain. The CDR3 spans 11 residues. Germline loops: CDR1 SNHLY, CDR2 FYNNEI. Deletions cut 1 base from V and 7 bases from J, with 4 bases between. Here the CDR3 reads CASSEDSGYTF. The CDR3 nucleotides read TGTGCCAGCAGTGAAGATAGTGGCTACACCTTC.

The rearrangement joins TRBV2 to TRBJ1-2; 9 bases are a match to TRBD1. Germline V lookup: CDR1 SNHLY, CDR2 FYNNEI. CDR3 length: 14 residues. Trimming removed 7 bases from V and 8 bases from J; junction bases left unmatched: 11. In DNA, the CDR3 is TGTGCCAGCACTATCTCAGGACAGGGGCTCGGCTACACCTTC. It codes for CASTISGQGLGYTF.

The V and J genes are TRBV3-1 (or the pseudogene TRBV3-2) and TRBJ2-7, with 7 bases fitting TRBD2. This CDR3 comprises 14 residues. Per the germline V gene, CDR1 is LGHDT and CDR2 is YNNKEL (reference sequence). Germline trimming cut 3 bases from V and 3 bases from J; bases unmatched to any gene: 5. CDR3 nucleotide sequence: TGTGCCAGCAGCCATGGACTAGGGAGCTACGAGCAGTACTTC. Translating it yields CASSHGLGSYEQYF.

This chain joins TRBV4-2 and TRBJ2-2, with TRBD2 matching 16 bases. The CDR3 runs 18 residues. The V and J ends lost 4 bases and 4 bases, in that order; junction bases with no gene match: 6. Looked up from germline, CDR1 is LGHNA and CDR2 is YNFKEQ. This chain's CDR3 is CASSREGLAGGVTGELFF. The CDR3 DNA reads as TGTGCCAGCAGCCGCGAGGGACTAGCGGGGGGGGTCACCGGGGAGCTGTTTTTT.

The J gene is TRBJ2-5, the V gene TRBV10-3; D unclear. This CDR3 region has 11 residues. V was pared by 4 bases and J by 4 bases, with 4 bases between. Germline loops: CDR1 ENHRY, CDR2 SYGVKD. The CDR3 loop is CAISGGETQYF. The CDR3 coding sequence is TGTGCCATCAGTGGAGGAGAGACCCAGTACTTC.

Here the CDR3 reads CASSERGGSGYTF. CDR3 DNA sequence: TGTGCCAGCAGTGAAAGGGGGGGATCTGGCTACACCTTC. This chain links TRBV25-1 with TRBJ1-2; D may be TRBD1 (6 bases). The V end was cut by 2 bases, the J end by 7 bases, with 11 bases between. Germline CDR1 is MGHDK and CDR2 is SYGVNS. This CDR3 is built from 13 residues.